One sample yielded the 11 T cell receptor beta chains listed below, sequenced in a study of vaccination and CD4 T cells after COVID-19. The Oncomine TCR Beta short-read assay was applied to DNA of cultured CD4+ T cells. TCRdb re-called the PCR reads through MiXCR, storing one row per CDR3 protein. The table has under 15,000 distinct CDR3 sequences, approximately 71% seen once. No antigen is known for these receptors. Treatment in this sample: roughly 11-day PBMC culture with coronavirus spike peptide pools or control peptides (ViraFEST assay). The specimen was CD4+ T cells from blood, cultured in vitro. The source of these receptors is a human donor who had recovered from COVID-19.

For the CDR3, the DNA is TGCGCCAGCAGCCAAGATCGGGGCAGCAATCAGCCCCAGCATTTT. It specifies CASSQDRGSNQPQHF. The rearrangement joins TRBV4-3 to TRBJ1-5, with D tentatively TRBD1 (5 bases). From germline, CDR1 is LGHNA and CDR2 YSLEER. The CDR3 totals 15 residues. The V end was cut by 0 bases, the J end by 1 base, with 7 bases between.

The CDR3 region has the DNA TGTGCCAGCAACCCGACAGGGGCCCGTTACAATGAGCAGTTCTTC. Translating gives CASNPTGARYNEQFF. This rearrangement joins TRBV27 to TRBJ2-1; 8 nucleotides line up with TRBD1. V shed 7 bases, J shed 4 bases, and the junction held 9 bases outside the gene matches. Germline assignment: CDR1 MNHEY and CDR2 SMNVEV (reference sequence). This CDR3 spans 15 amino acids.

The chain is built from TRBV20-1 and TRBJ2-1, with D perhaps matching TRBD2 (7 bases). The CDR3 loop spans 14 amino acids. With 3 bases removed from V and 10 bases from J, the gap between germline ends came to 19 bases. The germline V gene has CDR1 DFQATT and CDR2 SNEGSKA (reference sequence). The CDR3 loop is CSASKGLVGGEQFF. CDR3 nucleotide sequence: TGCAGTGCTAGTAAAGGACTAGTTGGGGGCGAGCAGTTCTTC.

V is TRBV6-1 and J is TRBJ1-6; TRBD1 matches at 8 bases. The CDR3 spans 13 residues. Germline CDR1 and CDR2: MNHNS and SASEGT. V lost 7 bases to trimming and J lost 7 bases; unmatched junction nucleotides: 3. CDR3 DNA: TGTGCCAGCACCGGGACAGGAAATTCACCCCTCCACTTT. It yields the protein CASTGTGNSPLHF.

This clonotype was seen once. The CDR3 reads CATSSRRDWDSGYTF. CDR3 nucleotides: TGTGCCACCAGCTCACGCAGGGATTGGGATTCTGGCTACACCTTC. This sequence joins TRBV15 and TRBJ1-2; D is possibly TRBD1 (5 bases). Trimming stripped 5 bases from V and 7 bases from J, with 20 bases between. The length of the CDR3 is 15 residues. Germline V gene sequence: CDR1 LNHNV, CDR2 YYDKDF (reference sequence).

Within the sample, this clonotype is large (0.1 to 1%). The chain couples TRBV27 to TRBJ1-2; 9 positions agree with TRBD1. Germline V gene sequence: CDR1 MNHEY, CDR2 SMNVEV (reference sequence). J lost 5 bases, V lost 6 bases, and 7 bases had no gene match. The CDR3 is 14 residues long. Here the CDR3 reads CASSTQGQGYGYTF. CDR3 nucleotide sequence: TGTGCCAGCAGCACCCAGGGACAGGGTTATGGCTACACCTTC.

A remark on this clonotype: The junction does not match germline at one end; this may be a read error. The genes are TRBV6-5 and TRBJ1-2, with TRBD1 matching 8 bases. The CDR3 loop spans 12 amino acids. Germline CDR1 MNHEY, CDR2 SVGAGI. Here the CDR3 reads CASSYNRGTEFF. CDR3 sequence (DNA): TGTGCCAGCAGTTACAACAGGGGGACAGAGTTCTTC.

Only a few counts were recorded for this clonotype. The J gene is TRBJ2-1, the V gene TRBV20-1; D not certain. Germline-derived CDR1 and CDR2 are DFQATT and SNEGSKA (reference sequence). The CDR3 consists of 12 residues. Trimming pared 8 bases from V and 10 bases from J, leaving 18 bases between. DNA for the CDR3: TGCAGTCCCATGGCTGGCCTCCTCGAGCAGTTCTTC. Its translation is CSPMAGLLEQFF.

The rearrangement uses TRBV6-2 or TRBV6-3 and TRBJ1-2; the D is unclear. Between the trimmed V and J ends, which lost 6 bases and 4 bases, there was a span of 9 bases. This CDR3 is 12 amino acids long. The V gene's germline CDR1 is MNHEY and CDR2 SVGEGT. This chain's CDR3 is CASSQPGYGYTF. The CDR3 DNA reads as TGTGCCAGCAGCCAGCCCGGCTATGGCTACACCTTC.

The V gene is TRBV27, the J gene TRBJ1-6; possible D gene TRBD1, 6 bases. V lost 5 bases and J lost 8, with 19 bases in between. This CDR3 has 16 residues. CDR1 and CDR2 (germline): MNHEY, SMNVEV (reference sequence). The CDR3 sequence is CASSTQRGRGDSPLHF. DNA of the CDR3: TGTGCCAGCAGTACCCAGCGGGGGCGCGGGGATTCACCCCTCCACTTT.

V usage is TRBV7-2 and J usage is TRBJ1-5, with D unresolved. The CDR3 covers 15 residues. Germline V gives CDR1 SGHTA, CDR2 FQGNSA. V lost 1 base and J 5 bases, leaving 12 bases between the germline ends. The CDR3 is CASSLEAALYQPQHF. The CDR3, as DNA: TGTGCCAGCAGCTTAGAGGCAGCACTCTATCAGCCCCAGCATTTT.